This T cell receptor beta chain emerged from a study of T cells after yellow fever vaccination. General study findings and limits: Across the CD4 and CD8 compartments, a small share of clonotypes was present in both. Contaminating bulk clonotypes could be abundant in FACS-sorted repertoires.

Template-switching 5'RACE yielded the TCR cDNA; a universal primer site and UMIs were added in the process. MiXCR, applied by TCRdb to the 5' RACE reads, yields one record per CDR3 protein. The repertoire includes 300,000 to 400,000 distinct CDR3 sequences, around 13% of them detected once, and roughly 3.1% sits in the top ten. The CDR3 extends over 11 amino acids. In germline, CDR1 is KGHDR, CDR2 SFDVKD. Trimming removed 2 bases at V and 8 bases at J, with 5 bases between. At least ten counts were recorded for this clonotype. Its antigen is unidentified. The J gene is TRBJ1-2, the V gene TRBV24-1, with D unresolved. The sequenced sample was CD4+ T cells sorted from PBMCs, obtained 15 days after the yellow fever booster vaccination. The sequence was collected from a man aged 18 to 29 who received the YFV17D yellow fever vaccine. CDR3 DNA: TGTGCCACCAGTGATTATTACGGCTACACCTTC. It codes for CATSDYYGYTF.